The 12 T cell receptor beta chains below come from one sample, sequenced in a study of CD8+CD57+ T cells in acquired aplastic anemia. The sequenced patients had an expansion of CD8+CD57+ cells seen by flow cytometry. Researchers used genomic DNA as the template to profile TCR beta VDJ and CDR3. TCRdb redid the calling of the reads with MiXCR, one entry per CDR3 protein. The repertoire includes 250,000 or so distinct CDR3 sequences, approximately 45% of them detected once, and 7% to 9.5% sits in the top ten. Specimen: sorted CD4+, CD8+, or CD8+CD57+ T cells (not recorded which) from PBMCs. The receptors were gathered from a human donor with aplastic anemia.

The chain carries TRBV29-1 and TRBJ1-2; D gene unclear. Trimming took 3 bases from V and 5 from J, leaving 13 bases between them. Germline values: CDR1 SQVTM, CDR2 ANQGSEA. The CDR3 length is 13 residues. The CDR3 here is CSVELSLAYGYTF. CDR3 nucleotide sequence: TGCAGCGTTGAGTTAAGTTTGGCATATGGCTACACCTTC.

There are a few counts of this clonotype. The CDR3 DNA reads as TGTGCCAGCAGCATTGGCAGGGGGCCCTCCTACGAGCAGTACTTC. Translated, it gives CASSIGRGPSYEQYF. The genes are TRBV28 and TRBJ2-7, with 8 bases aligning to TRBD1. CDR1 is MDHEN and CDR2 is SYDVKM in the germline V gene. V lost 6 bases and J lost 0; bases outside the gene matches: 7. This CDR3 region has 15 residues.

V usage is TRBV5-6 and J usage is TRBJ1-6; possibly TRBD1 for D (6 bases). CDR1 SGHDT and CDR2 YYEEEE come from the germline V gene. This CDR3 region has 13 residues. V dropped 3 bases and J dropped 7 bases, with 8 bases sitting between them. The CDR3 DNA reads TGTGCCAGCAGCTCCGGACAGAATTCACCCCTCCACTTT. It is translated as CASSSGQNSPLHF.

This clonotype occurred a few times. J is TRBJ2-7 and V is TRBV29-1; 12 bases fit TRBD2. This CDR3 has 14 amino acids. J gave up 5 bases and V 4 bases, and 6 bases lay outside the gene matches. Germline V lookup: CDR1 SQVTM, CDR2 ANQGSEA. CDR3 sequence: CSVVLAGGLDEQYF. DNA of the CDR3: TGCAGCGTTGTACTAGCGGGGGGTCTGGACGAGCAGTACTTC.

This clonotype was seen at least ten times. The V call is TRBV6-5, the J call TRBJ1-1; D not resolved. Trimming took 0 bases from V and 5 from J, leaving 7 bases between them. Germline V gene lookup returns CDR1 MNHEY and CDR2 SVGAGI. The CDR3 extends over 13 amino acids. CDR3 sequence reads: CASSYSGRTEAFF. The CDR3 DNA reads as TGTGCCAGCAGTTACTCGGGTCGGACTGAAGCTTTCTTT.

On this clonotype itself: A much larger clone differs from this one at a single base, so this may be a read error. The CDR3, as DNA: TGCAGTACTAGGTGGTCTATGGAAAACACTGAAGCTTTCTTT. This gives the protein CSTRWSMENTEAFF. The chain joins TRBV20-1 to TRBJ1-1; D unclear. The CDR3 has 14 residues. The germline gives CDR1 DFQATT, CDR2 SNEGSKA (reference sequence).

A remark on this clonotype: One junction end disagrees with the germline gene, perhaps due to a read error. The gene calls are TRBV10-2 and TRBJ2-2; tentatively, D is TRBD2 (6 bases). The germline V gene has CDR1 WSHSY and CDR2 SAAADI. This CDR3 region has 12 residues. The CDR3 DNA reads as TGCGCCAGCAAAGCGACGGGCGGGGAGCTGTTTTTC. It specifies CASKATGGELFF.

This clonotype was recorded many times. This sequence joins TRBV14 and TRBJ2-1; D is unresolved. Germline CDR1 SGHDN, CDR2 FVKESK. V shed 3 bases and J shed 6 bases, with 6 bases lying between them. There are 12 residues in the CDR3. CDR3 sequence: CASSQEPNEQFF. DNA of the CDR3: TGTGCCAGCAGCCAGGAGCCCAATGAGCAGTTCTTC.

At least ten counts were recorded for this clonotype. In DNA, the CDR3 is TGTGCTAGTGGTTTGACGGGGGCCGGGGAGCTGTTTTTT. This translates into CASGLTGAGELFF. The V gene is TRBV12-5, the J gene TRBJ2-2; weak D call: TRBD2 (6 bases). Germline V gene sequence: CDR1 LGHNT, CDR2 FRNRAP. The CDR3 extends over 13 amino acids. Trimming removed 2 bases at V and 6 bases at J, with 7 bases between.

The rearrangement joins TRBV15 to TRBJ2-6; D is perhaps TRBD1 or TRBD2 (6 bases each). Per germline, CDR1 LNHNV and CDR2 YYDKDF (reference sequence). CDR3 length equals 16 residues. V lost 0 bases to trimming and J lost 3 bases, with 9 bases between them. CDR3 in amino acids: CATSRERGDGANVLTF. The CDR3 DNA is TGTGCCACCAGCAGAGAAAGGGGGGATGGGGCCAACGTCCTGACTTTC.

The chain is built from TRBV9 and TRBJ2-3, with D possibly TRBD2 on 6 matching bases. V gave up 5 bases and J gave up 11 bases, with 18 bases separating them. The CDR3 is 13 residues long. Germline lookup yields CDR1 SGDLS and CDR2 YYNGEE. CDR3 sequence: CASRPGSSDEQYF. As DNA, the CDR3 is TGTGCCAGCAGGCCGGGGTCTAGCGATGAGCAGTATTTT.

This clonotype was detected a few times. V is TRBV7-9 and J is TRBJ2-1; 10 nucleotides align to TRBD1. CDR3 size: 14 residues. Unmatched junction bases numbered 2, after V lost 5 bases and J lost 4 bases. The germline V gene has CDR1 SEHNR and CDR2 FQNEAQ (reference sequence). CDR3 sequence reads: CASSGGQGYNEQFF. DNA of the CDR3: TGTGCCAGCAGCGGGGGACAGGGGTACAATGAGCAGTTCTTC.